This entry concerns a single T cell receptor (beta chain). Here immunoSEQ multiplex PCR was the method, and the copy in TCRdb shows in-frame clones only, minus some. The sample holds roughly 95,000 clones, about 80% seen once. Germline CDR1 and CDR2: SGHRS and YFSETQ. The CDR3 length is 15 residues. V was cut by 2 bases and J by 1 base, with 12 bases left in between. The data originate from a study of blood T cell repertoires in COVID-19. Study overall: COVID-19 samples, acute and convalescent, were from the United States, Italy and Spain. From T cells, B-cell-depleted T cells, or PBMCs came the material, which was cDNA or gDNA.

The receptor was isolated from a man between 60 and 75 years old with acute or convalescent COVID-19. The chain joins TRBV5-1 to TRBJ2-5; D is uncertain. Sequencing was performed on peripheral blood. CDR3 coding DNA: TGCGCCAGCAGCTTAACAGTAGGTCCCCAAGAGACCCAGTACTTC. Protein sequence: CASSLTVGPQETQYF.